The source of this TCR beta chain is a study of shared clonotypes between healthy human individuals. Naive CD8 populations comprised CD45RO-negative cells positively selected for CCR7, excluding terminally differentiated effector memory CD45RA+ cells. About this clone: The antigen remains undetermined. The same CDR3 can be traced to other DNA sequences in this sample.

The assay was immunoSEQ multiplex PCR, and TCRdb's table has in-frame clones only and misses some. The sample records about 820,000 clones, 92% being singletons. Germline assignment: CDR1 MNHEY and CDR2 SVGAGI. J lost 3 bases, V lost 1 base, and 3 bases had no gene match. This CDR3 contains 14 residues. Points from the study as a whole: Non-shared clonotypes showed lower generation probabilities than clonotypes common to all four donors.

The sample consisted of naive CD8+ T cells sorted from blood. This receptor was identified in a man aged 25 to 45 in good health. V usage is TRBV6-5 and J usage is TRBJ2-7; 7 bases map to TRBD1. The CDR3 here is CASSYYRDSYEQYF. CDR3 DNA: TGTGCCAGCAGTTACTACCGGGACAGCTACGAGCAGTACTTC.